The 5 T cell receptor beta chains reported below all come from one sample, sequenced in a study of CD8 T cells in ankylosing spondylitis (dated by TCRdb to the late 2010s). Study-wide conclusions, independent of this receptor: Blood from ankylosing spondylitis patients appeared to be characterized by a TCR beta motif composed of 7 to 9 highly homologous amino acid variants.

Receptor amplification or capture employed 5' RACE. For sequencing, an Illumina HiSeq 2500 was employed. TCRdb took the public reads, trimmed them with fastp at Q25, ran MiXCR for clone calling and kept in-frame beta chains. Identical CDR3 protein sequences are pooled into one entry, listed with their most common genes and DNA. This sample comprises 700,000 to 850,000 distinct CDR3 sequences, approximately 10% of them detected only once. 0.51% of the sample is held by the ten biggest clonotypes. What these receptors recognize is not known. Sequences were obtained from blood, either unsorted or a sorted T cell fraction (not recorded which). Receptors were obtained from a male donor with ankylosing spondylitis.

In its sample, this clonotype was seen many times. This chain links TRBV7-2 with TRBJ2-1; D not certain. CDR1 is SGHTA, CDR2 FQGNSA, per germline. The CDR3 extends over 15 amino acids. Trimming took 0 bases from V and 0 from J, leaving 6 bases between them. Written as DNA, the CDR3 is TGTGCCAGCAGCTTAGCGGCGTACTCCTACAATGAGCAGTTCTTC. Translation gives CASSLAAYSYNEQFF.

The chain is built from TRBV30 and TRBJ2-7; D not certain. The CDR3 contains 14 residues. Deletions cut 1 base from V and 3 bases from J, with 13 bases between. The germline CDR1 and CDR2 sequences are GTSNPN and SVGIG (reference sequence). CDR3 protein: CAWSGDPLYYEQYF. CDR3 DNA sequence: TGTGCCTGGAGTGGAGATCCCCTCTACTACGAGCAGTACTTC.

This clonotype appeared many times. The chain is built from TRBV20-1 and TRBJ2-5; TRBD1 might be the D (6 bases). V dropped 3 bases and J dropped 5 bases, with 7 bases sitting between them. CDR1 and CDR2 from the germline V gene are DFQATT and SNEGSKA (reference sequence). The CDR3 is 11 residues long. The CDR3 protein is CSARRGETQYF. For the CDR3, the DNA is TGCAGTGCTAGGAGGGGGGAGACCCAGTACTTC.

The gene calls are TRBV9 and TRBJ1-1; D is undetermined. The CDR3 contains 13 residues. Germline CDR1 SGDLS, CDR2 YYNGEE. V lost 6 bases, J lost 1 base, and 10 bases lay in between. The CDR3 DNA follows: TGTGCCAGCAACCCATCCGGGAACACTGAAGCTTTCTTT. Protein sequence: CASNPSGNTEAFF.

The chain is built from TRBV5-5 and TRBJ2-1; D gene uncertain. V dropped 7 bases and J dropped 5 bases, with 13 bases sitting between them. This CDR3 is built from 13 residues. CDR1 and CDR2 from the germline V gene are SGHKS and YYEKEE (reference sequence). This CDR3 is CASLPVGNNEQFF. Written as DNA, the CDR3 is TGTGCCAGCCTCCCGGTAGGGAACAATGAGCAGTTCTTC. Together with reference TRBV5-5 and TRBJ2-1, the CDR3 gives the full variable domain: DAGVTQSPTHLIKTRGQQVTLRCSPISGHKSVSWYQQVLGQGPQFIFQYYEKEERGRGNFPDRFSARQFPNYSSELNVNALLLGDSALYLCASLPVGNNEQFFGPGTRLTVL.